Sequencing of this T cell receptor (beta chain) was carried out in a study of T cells expressing NK-cell markers. TCRdb re-called the 5' RACE reads and gives one entry per CDR3 protein, without DNA. The table counts 550,000 to 600,000 distinct CDR3 sequences; under 4.5% lies in the top ten. Sample: blood T cells: a sorted CD56 or NKG2C T cell subset, CD4+ or CD8+ T cells, or bulk PBMC T cells (not recorded which). This TCR was recovered from a man between 18 and 35 years old in good health.

This CDR3 is CSARTSGSVYNEQFF. This chain connects TRBV20-1 to TRBJ2-1; the TRBD2 assignment by TCRdb is unverifiable without DNA. Germline V CDR1 and CDR2: DFQATT, SNEGSKA (reference sequence). There are 15 residues in the CDR3.